These T cell receptor beta chains were read from a single sample in a study of T cells in Graves' hyperthyroidism and ophthalmopathy. Each CDR3 protein gets one entry after TCRdb re-called the multiplex PCR reads with MiXCR. Found here are around 600,000 distinct CDR3 sequences, approximately 14% of them singletons; the top ten hold about an eighth. The specimen was blood. The source is a woman aged 45-65 years with Graves' ophthalmopathy. The CDR3 runs from the conserved cysteine through the conserved F or W. Fields, in order: D gene, V gene, clone size, J gene, CDR3 protein, CDR3 DNA. A D gene is named only where the DNA matches it firmly. Clone size is not always given. Where it is, it says once, few, many or a class for expanded clones.

TRBD1,TRBV12-5,many,TRBJ2-3,CASGLYIRGKSTDTQYF,TGTGCTAGTGGTTTGTATATCAGGGGGAAAAGCACAGATACGCAGTATTTT
TRBD2,TRBV19,few,TRBJ2-1,CASRRPGLAGIIEQFF,TGTGCCAGTAGGAGACCGGGACTAGCGGGAATCATTGAGCAGTTCTTC
.,TRBV10-3,few,TRBJ2-1,CAISDRDRGAQFF,TGTGCCATCAGTGATCGCGACCGGGGGGCGCAGTTCTTC
.,TRBV7-9,.,TRBJ2-1,CASSLPGLWHEQFF,TGTGCCAGCAGCTTGCCCGGACTTTGGCATGAGCAGTTCTTC
TRBD2,TRBV27,many,TRBJ2-1,CASSRRTSGNPSNEQFF,TGTGCCAGCAGTAGACGGACTAGCGGGAATCCGAGCAATGAGCAGTTCTTC
.,TRBV6-5,few,TRBJ2-5,CASSYGGVGETQYF,TGTGCCAGCAGTTACGGGGGAGTTGGAGAGACCCAGTACTTC
.,TRBV2,many,TRBJ2-2,CASSGTRNTGELFF,TGTGCCAGCAGTGGCACCAGGAACACCGGGGAGCTGTTTTTT
.,TRBV7-2,many,TRBJ2-5,CASSPSGTRVTQYF,TGTGCCAGCAGCCCCTCCGGGACACGGGTGACCCAGTACTTC
.,TRBV5-4,.,TRBJ2-7,CASRAWGQNYEQYF,TGTGCCAGCAGAGCTTGGGGGCAGAACTACGAGCAGTACTTC
TRBD2,TRBV4-1,few,TRBJ2-1,CASSQASGRGYNEQFF,TGCGCCAGCAGCCAAGCTAGCGGGAGGGGTTACAATGAGCAGTTCTTC
.,TRBV5-8,few,TRBJ1-2,CASSRTNRNYGYTF,TGTGCCAGCAGCCGAACAAACCGGAACTATGGCTACACCTTC
.,TRBV7-3,few,TRBJ2-1,CASSFPDRRDEQFF,TGTGCCAGCAGTTTTCCGGACAGGAGGGATGAGCAGTTCTTC
.,TRBV4-1,.,TRBJ2-1,CASSQERVGRQETQFF,TGCGCCAGCAGCCAAGAACGGGTGGGACGTCAAGAGACCCAGTTCTTC
.,TRBV5-1,many,TRBJ1-1,CASSLNPGDTEAFF,TGCGCCAGCAGCTTGAATCCAGGGGACACTGAAGCTTTCTTT
.,TRBV20-1,.,TRBJ2-5,CSAYTSLVRETQYF,TGCAGTGCTTACACATCACTAGTACGGGAGACCCAGTACTTC
.,TRBV28,.,TRBJ1-5,CASSLDPLLQPQHF,TGTGCCAGCAGTTTAGACCCCCTGCTTCAGCCCCAGCATTTT
.,TRBV3-1,few,TRBJ2-4,CASSQVNIQYF,TGTGCCAGCAGCCAAGTGAACATTCAGTACTTC
.,TRBV5-1,.,TRBJ2-2,CASSAGQNTGELFF,TGCGCCAGCAGCGCGGGACAGAACACCGGAGAGCTGTTTTTT
.,TRBV12-5,.,TRBJ2-2,CASGLDTGELFF,TGTGCTAGTGGTTTGGACACCGGGGAGCTGTTTTTT
TRBD2,TRBV6-2/TRBV6-3,.,TRBJ2-1,CASSFWTSGRNERFF,TGTGCCAGCAGTTTTTGGACTAGCGGGCGTAATGAGCGGTTCTTC
.,TRBV12-3/TRBV12-4,many,TRBJ2-2,CASSSPRDKGRGGELFF,TGTGCCAGCAGTAGCCCCCGGGACAAGGGCCGCGGGGGGGAGCTGTTTTTT
.,TRBV28,many,TRBJ2-7,CASSSLGLRYEQYF,TGTGCCAGCAGTTCCCTGGGACTCCGTTACGAGCAGTACTTC
.,TRBV20-1,few,TRBJ1-1,CSAREVGVIYTEAFF,TGCAGTGCTAGAGAAGTAGGAGTAATCTACACTGAAGCTTTCTTT
TRBD1,TRBV10-3,once,TRBJ1-6,CAISWDRGANSPLHF,TGTGCCATCAGCTGGGACAGGGGGGCGAATTCACCCCTCCACTTT
.,TRBV7-2,many,TRBJ2-5,CASSPQGRGDTQYF,TGTGCCAGCAGCCCGCAGGGGCGAGGGGATACCCAGTACTTC
.,TRBV12-3/TRBV12-4,many,TRBJ1-5,CASRQTGPQHF,TGTGCCAGCAGACAAACTGGGCCCCAGCATTTT
TRBD2,TRBV4-2,few,TRBJ2-7,CASSHPGGTSGYEQYF,TGTGCCAGCAGCCACCCAGGCGGGACTAGCGGCTACGAGCAGTACTTC
.,TRBV5-1,.,TRBJ1-3,CASSVRDGGSGNTIYF,TGCGCCAGCAGCGTCCGGGACGGGGGCTCTGGAAACACCATATATTTT
.,TRBV20-1,few,TRBJ1-1,CSASRWTGLNLNTEAFF,TGCAGTGCTAGTCGCTGGACGGGGCTCAACCTGAACACTGAAGCTTTCTTT
TRBD1,TRBV19,.,TRBJ2-1,CASRFTGGRNEQFF,TGTGCCAGTAGGTTCACAGGGGGCCGGAATGAGCAGTTCTTC
TRBD1,TRBV9,few,TRBJ1-4,CASSVRDRANEKLFF,TGTGCCAGCAGCGTCCGGGACAGGGCGAATGAAAAACTGTTTTTT
.,TRBV20-1,many,TRBJ2-1,CSARPRTARSYNEQFF,TGCAGTGCTAGACCTCGGACTGCCCGCTCCTACAATGAGCAGTTCTTC
.,TRBV20-1,many,TRBJ2-3,CSARVAATDTQYF,TGCAGTGCTAGGGTAGCGGCCACAGATACGCAGTATTTT
TRBD1,TRBV10-3,many,TRBJ2-5,CAISRTGMGETQYF,TGTGCCATCAGCCGGACAGGGATGGGAGAGACCCAGTACTTC
TRBD1,TRBV6-1,many,TRBJ1-5,CASSEWWGQGFGQPQHF,TGTGCCAGCAGTGAATGGTGGGGACAGGGTTTTGGGCAGCCCCAGCATTTT
.,TRBV7-2,.,TRBJ2-7,CASSPPPGQYF,TGTGCCAGCAGCCCCCCCCCCGGGCAGTACTTC
TRBD1,TRBV11-3,many,TRBJ2-3,CASNPGTGGSTDTQYF,TGTGCCAGCAACCCCGGGACAGGGGGCAGCACAGATACGCAGTATTTT
TRBD2,TRBV5-1,many,TRBJ2-2,CASSFIAGLYTGELFF,TGCGCCAGCAGCTTCATAGCGGGACTATACACCGGGGAGCTGTTTTTT
TRBD1,TRBV10-3,few,TRBJ1-4,CAISRDRGNEKLFF,TGTGCCATCAGCCGGGACAGGGGGAATGAAAAACTGTTTTTT
TRBD2,TRBV6-2/TRBV6-3,many,TRBJ2-1,CASSRLAGGGINEQFF,TGTGCCAGCAGTCGTCTAGCGGGAGGGGGGATTAATGAGCAGTTCTTC
TRBD1,TRBV5-1,many,TRBJ1-1,CASSFGTAIDTEAFF,TGCGCCAGCAGCTTCGGGACAGCAATTGACACTGAAGCTTTCTTT
.,TRBV18,few,TRBJ1-5,CASSLTGLEQPQHF,TGTGCCAGCTCACTTACAGGGCTCGAGCAGCCCCAGCATTTT
TRBD1,TRBV30,many,TRBJ1-4,CAWRVPVGGTGFEKLFF,TGTGCCTGGAGAGTACCCGTGGGTGGGACAGGATTCGAAAAACTGTTTTTT
.,TRBV6-1,.,TRBJ2-1,CASSELQGTLRNEQFF,TGTGCCAGCAGTGAATTGCAGGGAACGTTGAGGAATGAGCAGTTCTTC
TRBD1,TRBV6-6,many,TRBJ1-4,CASSYSTGSEKLFF,TGTGCCAGCAGTTACTCGACAGGGTCTGAAAAACTGTTTTTT
TRBD1,TRBV19,.,TRBJ1-5,CASSKRQGSNSNQPQHF,TGTGCCAGTAGTAAACGACAGGGGTCGAATAGCAATCAGCCCCAGCATTTT
.,TRBV29-1,many,TRBJ2-1,CSVATGRSYVNEQFF,TGCAGCGTTGCGACCGGGAGAAGTTACGTCAATGAGCAGTTCTTC
TRBD2,TRBV28,many,TRBJ2-1,CASRLAGGRFVYNEQFF,TGTGCCAGTAGACTAGCGGGAGGGCGTTTTGTTTACAATGAGCAGTTCTTC
TRBD2,TRBV7-9,many,TRBJ2-7,CASTGLAGPKDEQYF,TGTGCCAGCACCGGACTAGCGGGACCAAAAGACGAGCAGTACTTC
.,TRBV7-3,many,TRBJ2-5,CASSSKSQETQYF,TGTGCCAGCAGCTCAAAGTCACAAGAGACCCAGTACTTC
.,TRBV10-3,few,TRBJ2-3,CAISEGTYYTQYF,TGTGCCATCAGTGAGGGGACATATTATACGCAGTATTTT
TRBD1,TRBV19,few,TRBJ2-7,CASRNRGGPSSYEQYF,TGTGCCAGTAGGAACAGGGGCGGACCCAGCTCCTACGAGCAGTACTTC
.,TRBV7-2,many,TRBJ1-1,CASSLFPPALENTVSFF,TGTGCCAGCAGCTTATTCCCCCCTGCCCTAGAGAACACTGTGTCTTTCTTT
TRBD1,TRBV19,.,TRBJ1-1,CASSIRWDRAVNTEAFF,TGTGCCAGTAGTATCCGGTGGGACAGGGCGGTGAACACTGAAGCTTTCTTT